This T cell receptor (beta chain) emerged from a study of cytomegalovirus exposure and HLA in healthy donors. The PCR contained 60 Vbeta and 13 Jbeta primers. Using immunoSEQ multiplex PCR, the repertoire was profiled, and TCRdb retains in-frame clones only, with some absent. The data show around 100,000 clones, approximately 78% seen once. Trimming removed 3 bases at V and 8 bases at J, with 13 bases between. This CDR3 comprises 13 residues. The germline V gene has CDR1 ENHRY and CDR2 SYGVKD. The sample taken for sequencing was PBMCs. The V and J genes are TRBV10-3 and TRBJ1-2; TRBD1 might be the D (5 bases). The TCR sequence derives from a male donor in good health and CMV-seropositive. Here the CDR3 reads CAISDIRGEGYTF. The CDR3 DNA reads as TGTGCCATCAGTGATATAAGGGGCGAGGGCTACACCTTC.